Described below is a single TCR beta chain sequence and its context. Its antigen remains unknown. Germline V gives CDR1 MDHEN, CDR2 SYDVKM. V lost 1 base and J lost 6; bases outside the gene matches: 5. The CDR3 contains 14 residues. A multiplex PCR was run with 60 Vbeta primers and 13 Jbeta primers. The assay was immunoSEQ multiplex PCR, and TCRdb's table has in-frame clones only and misses some. The table shows over 100,000 clones, with 55% to 80% occurring only once. These data originate in a study of cytomegalovirus exposure and HLA in healthy donors. The study's findings and limits: Researchers reported from a later analysis that most CMV-associated TCR beta chains appeared HLA-restricted.

The clonotype comes from a woman in her 30s in good health and CMV-seronegative. Sequencing was performed on PBMCs. The rearrangement uses TRBV28 and TRBJ2-7; 8 nucleotides line up with TRBD1. The CDR3 bases are TGTGCCAGCAGTTTATACCAGGGGGCGATCGAGCAGTACTTC. Its translation is CASSLYQGAIEQYF.